The sequence of this TCR beta chain was determined in a study of metastatic and nonmetastatic thyroid tumors. For the study at large: Comparative analysis of repertoires was undertaken across blood and tumor or nodule tissue obtained from malignant and benign thyroid patients.

Every patient was untreated before thyroid surgery. A remark on this clone: What it recognizes is unknown. At one boundary the junction diverges from the germline segment, which might be a read error.

The study, taken as a whole, reports: Relative to benign nodules, malignant thyroid tumors were reportedly characterized by significantly elevated TCR beta diversity in blood and tumor.

CDR1 is DFQATT, CDR2 SNEGSKA, per germline (reference sequence). The CDR3 spans 15 residues. Source study methods: Variation in CDR3 across clinicopathological groups served as the basis for constructing a distant-metastasis classifier in papillary thyroid cancer. TCRdb ran MiXCR on the PCR reads. The V and J calls follow TCRdb's processing rather than the paper's. The sample yields approximately 74,000 clones, 12% to 15% seen once. This chain uses TRBV20-1 with TRBJ2-7, with a possible D match to TRBD1 (5 bases). The clonotype comes from a male donor with papillary thyroid cancer or a benign thyroid nodule (not recorded which). Some clones in this sample may be carry-over from other donors' samples. The sample consisted of blood. CDR3 residues: CIASLLVRGVNEQYF. CDR3 nucleotide sequence: TGTATTGCTAGTCTTCTTGTTAGGGGCGTCAACGAGCAGTACTTC.